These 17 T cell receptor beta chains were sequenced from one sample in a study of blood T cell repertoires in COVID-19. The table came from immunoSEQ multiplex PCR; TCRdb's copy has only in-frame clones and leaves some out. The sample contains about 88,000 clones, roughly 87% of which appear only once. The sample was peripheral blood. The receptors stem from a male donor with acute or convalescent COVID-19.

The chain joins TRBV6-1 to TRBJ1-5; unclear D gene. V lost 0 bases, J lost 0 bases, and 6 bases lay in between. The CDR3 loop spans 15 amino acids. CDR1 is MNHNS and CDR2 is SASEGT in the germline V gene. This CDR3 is CASSEAQNSNQPQHF. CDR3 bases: TGTGCCAGCAGTGAAGCGCAGAATAGCAATCAGCCCCAGCATTTT.

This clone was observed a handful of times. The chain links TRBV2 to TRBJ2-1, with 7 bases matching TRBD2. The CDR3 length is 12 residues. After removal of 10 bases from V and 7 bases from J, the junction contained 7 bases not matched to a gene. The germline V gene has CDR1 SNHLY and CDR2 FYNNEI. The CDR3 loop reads CATTAGGNEQFF. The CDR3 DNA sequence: TGTGCCACAACCGCCGGGGGGAATGAGCAGTTCTTC.

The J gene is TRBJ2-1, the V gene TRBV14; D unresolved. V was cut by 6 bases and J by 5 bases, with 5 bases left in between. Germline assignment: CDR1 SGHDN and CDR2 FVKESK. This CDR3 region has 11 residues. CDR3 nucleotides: TGTGCCAGCAGTATAAACAATGAGCAGTTCTTC. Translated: CASSINNEQFF. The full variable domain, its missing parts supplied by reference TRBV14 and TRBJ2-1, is EAGVTQFPSHSVIEKGQTVTLRCDPISGHDNLYWYRRVMGKEIKFLLHFVKESKQDESGMPNNRFLAERTGGTYSTLKVQPAELEDSGVYFCASSINNEQFFGPGTRLTVL.

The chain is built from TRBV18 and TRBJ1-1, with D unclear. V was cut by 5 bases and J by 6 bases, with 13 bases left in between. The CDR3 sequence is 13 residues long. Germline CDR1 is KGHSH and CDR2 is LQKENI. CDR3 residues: CASSSGGIAEAFF. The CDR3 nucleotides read TGTGCCAGCTCAAGTGGAGGGATCGCTGAAGCTTTCTTT.

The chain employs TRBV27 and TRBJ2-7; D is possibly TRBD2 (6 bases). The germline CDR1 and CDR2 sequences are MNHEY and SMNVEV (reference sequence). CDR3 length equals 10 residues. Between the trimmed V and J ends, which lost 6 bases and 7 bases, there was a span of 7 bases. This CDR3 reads CASSGSEQYF. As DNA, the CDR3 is TGTGCCAGCAGCGGGAGTGAGCAGTACTTC.

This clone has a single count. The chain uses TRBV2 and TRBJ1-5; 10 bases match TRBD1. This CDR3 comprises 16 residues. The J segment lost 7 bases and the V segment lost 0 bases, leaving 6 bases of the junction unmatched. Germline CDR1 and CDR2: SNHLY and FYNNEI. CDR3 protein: CASSEAPGTGEQPQHF. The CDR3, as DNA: TGTGCCAGCAGTGAAGCACCCGGGACAGGGGAACAGCCCCAGCATTTT.

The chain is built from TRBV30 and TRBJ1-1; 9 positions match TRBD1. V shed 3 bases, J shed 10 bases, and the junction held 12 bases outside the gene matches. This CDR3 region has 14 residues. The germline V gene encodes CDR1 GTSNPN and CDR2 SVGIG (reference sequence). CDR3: CAWRAPGTGSAAFF. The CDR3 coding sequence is TGTGCCTGGAGGGCCCCCGGGACAGGGAGTGCAGCTTTCTTT.

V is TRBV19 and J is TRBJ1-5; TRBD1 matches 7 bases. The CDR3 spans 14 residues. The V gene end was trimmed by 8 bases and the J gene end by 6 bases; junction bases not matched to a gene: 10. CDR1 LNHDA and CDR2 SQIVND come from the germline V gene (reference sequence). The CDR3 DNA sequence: TGTGCCAGTCGAGAACAGGGGTTAGGTCAGCCCCAGCATTTT. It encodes CASREQGLGQPQHF.

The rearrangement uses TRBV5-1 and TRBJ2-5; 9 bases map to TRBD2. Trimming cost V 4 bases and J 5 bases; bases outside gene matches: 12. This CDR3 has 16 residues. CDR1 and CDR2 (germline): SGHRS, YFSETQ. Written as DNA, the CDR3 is TGCGCCAGCAGCCCCTCCGCGGGGGGGCCAGGTGAGACCCAGTACTTC. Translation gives CASSPSAGGPGETQYF.

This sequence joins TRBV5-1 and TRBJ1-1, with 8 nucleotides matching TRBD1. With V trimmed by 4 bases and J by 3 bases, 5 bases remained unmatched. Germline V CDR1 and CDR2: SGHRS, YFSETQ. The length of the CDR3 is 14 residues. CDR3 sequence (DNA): TGCGCCAGCAGCCCCGGACAGGGTTACACTGAAGCTTTCTTT. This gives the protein CASSPGQGYTEAFF.

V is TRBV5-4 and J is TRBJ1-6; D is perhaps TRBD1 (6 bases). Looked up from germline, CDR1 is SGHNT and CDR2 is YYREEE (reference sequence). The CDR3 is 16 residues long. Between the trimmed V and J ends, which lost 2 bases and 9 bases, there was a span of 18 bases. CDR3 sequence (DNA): TGTGCCAGCAGCTTTATGGGGGCGGGTTGGGGTTCACCCCTCCACTTT. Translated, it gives CASSFMGAGWGSPLHF.

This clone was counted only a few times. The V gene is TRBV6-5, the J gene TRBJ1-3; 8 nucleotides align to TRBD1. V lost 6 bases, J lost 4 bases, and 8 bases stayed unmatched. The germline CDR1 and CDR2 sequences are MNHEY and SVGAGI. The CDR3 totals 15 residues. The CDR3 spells CASSSRGPRGNTIYF. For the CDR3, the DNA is TGTGCCAGCAGCTCCAGGGGGCCCCGGGGAAACACCATATATTTT.

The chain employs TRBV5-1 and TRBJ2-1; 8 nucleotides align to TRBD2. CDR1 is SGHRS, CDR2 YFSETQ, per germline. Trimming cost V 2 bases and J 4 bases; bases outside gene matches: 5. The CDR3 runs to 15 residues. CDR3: CASSLPSGRYNEQFF. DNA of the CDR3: TGCGCCAGCAGCTTACCTAGCGGGCGTTACAATGAGCAGTTCTTC.

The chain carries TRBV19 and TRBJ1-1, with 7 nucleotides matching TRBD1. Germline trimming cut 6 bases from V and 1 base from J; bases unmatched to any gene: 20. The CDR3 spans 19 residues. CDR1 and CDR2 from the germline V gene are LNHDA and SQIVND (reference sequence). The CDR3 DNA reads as TGTGCCAGTAGCCGCCCGGTCCCGGGACAGCGATATAAGAACACTGAAGCTTTCTTT. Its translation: CASSRPVPGQRYKNTEAFF.

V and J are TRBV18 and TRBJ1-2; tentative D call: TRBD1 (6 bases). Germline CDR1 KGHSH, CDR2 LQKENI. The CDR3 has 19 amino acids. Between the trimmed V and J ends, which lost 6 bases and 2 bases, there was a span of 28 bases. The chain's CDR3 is CASSRNGLATGGANYGYTF. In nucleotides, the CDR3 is TGTGCCAGCTCTCGAAACGGGCTGGCGACGGGGGGCGCCAACTATGGCTACACCTTC.

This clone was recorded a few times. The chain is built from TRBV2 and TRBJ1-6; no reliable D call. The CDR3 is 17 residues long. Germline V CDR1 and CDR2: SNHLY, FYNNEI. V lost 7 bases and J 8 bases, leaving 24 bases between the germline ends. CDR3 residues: CASIPLQDPLNYSPLHF. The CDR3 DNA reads TGTGCCAGCATCCCCCTGCAGGATCCGCTTAACTATTCACCCCTCCACTTT. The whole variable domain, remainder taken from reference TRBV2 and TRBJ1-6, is EPEVTQTPSHQVTQMGQEVILRCVPISNHLYFYWYRQILGQKVEFLVSFYNNEISEKSEIFDDQFSVERPDGSNFTLKIRSTKLEDSAMYFCASIPLQDPLNYSPLHFGNGTRLTVT.

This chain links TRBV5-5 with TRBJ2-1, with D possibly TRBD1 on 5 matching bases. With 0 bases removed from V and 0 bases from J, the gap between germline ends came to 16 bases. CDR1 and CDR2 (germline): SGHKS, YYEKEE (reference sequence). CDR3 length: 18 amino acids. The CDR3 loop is CASSLGAQGTYSYNEQFF. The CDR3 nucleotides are TGTGCCAGCAGCTTGGGAGCCCAGGGCACGTACTCCTACAATGAGCAGTTCTTC.